The rows below give T cell receptor beta chains drawn from one sample of a study of T cell responses to AZD1222 COVID-19 vaccine. Repertoires were generated with immunoSEQ multiplex PCR, while TCRdb's copy carries only in-frame clones and drops some. The sample shows tens of thousands of clones, 75% to 95% of them seen only once. The input for sequencing was peripheral blood, taken 28 days after the second AZD1222 dose. These receptors were collected from an adult who received the AZD1222 COVID-19 vaccine. The conserved cysteine and the conserved F or W are not part of the CDR3 here. Each record gives: D gene, J gene, V gene, CDR3 protein. A D gene is named only where the DNA matches it firmly.

>.|TRBJ1-4|TRBV14
ASSPLGQGGGKLF
>.|TRBJ1-2|TRBV7-8
ASSLVGGFGYGYT
>TRBD2|TRBJ2-3|TRBV6-1
ASSETSGGPDTQY
>.|TRBJ1-4|TRBV7-9
ASSSGEGPNEKLF
>TRBD2|TRBJ2-1|TRBV9
ASSPRTSINEQF
>.|TRBJ2-7|TRBV5-3
ARSMVRDGPYEQY
>.|TRBJ2-6|TRBV24-1
ATSDPGGSGANVLT
>.|TRBJ1-1|TRBV9
ASSPTPTEEAF
>.|TRBJ1-3|TRBV6-6
ASRGSTGNTIY
>.|TRBJ1-2|TRBV29-1
SVAPGNYGYT
>TRBD1|TRBJ2-5|TRBV6-5
ASSYSGTGYEETQY
>.|TRBJ1-6|TRBV7-8
ASSNEGGNSPLH
>.|TRBJ1-6|TRBV9
ASSVEGDNSPLH
>TRBD2|TRBJ2-5|TRBV11-2
ASSPSGGAMWETQY
>.|TRBJ2-7|TRBV27
ASSLGGPSSYEQY
>.|TRBJ2-2|TRBV10-3
AISESRGGGELF
>TRBD1|TRBJ2-7|TRBV28
ASRGTAAREYEQY
>.|TRBJ1-2|TRBV7-2
ASSLAGSNYGYT
>TRBD2|TRBJ2-3|TRBV5-1
ASSFAGLAGRPETQY
>.|TRBJ2-3|TRBV29-1
SVTIDTDTQY
>.|TRBJ1-6|TRBV28
ASKIPGASPLH
>TRBD1|TRBJ2-3|TRBV7-2
ASSLDRPSTDTQY
>.|TRBJ2-3|TRBV2
ASSRRDSASTDTQY
>.|TRBJ2-4|TRBV5-8
ASRPRTGRSPP
>.|TRBJ2-3|TRBV2
ASSEWRGPGGDTQY